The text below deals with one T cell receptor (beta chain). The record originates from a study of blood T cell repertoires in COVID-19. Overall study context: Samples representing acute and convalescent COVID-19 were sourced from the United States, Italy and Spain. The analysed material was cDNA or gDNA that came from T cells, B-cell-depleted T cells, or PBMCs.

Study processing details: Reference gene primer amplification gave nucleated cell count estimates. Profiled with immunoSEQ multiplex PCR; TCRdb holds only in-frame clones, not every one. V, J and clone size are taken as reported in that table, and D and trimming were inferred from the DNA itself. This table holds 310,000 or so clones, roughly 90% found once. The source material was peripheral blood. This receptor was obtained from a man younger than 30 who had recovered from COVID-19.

CDR3 loop: CAWSVTPIGPERAGGYNEQFF. Written as DNA, the CDR3 is TGTGCCTGGAGTGTAACCCCGATTGGCCCCGAGAGAGCGGGAGGGTACAATGAGCAGTTCTTC. The chain combines TRBV30 with TRBJ2-1; 10 positions agree with TRBD2. The CDR3 sequence is 21 residues long. CDR1 and CDR2 from the germline V gene are GTSNPN and SVGIG (reference sequence). V lost 0 bases and J lost 4; bases outside the gene matches: 21.